The rows below give T cell receptor beta chains drawn from one sample of a study of type 1 regulatory T cells. TCRdb re-derived calls from the reads in MiXCR, one entry per CDR3 protein. The table lists around 64,000 distinct CDR3 sequences, more than 20% of them singletons. Antigen specificity for these receptors is unknown. The source material was cultured type 1 regulatory T (Tr1) cells, either the whole culture or a sorted fraction (not recorded which). These receptors were taken from a human donor in good health. CDR3s include the opening cysteine and the closing phenylalanine or tryptophan. The D gene is left open where the match is weak. Part of the rows lack a size; the others show once, few, many or a class for expanded clones.

abundance | d_gene | j_gene | v_gene | CDR3nt | CDR3aa
. | . | TRBJ1-5 | TRBV20-1 | TGCAGTGTTCCGGCCAGTCACAATCAGCCCCAGCATTTT | CSVPASHNQPQHF
few | TRBD2 | TRBJ2-3 | TRBV6-6 | TGTGCCAGCAGTTTTCGGACTAGCGGGAGTGGGTCCCTAAATACGCAGTATTTT | CASSFRTSGSGSLNTQYF
. | TRBD2 | TRBJ2-3 | TRBV20-1 | TGCAGTGCTCGCCCGACTAGCGGGAGGAGTGATACGCAGTATTTT | CSARPTSGRSDTQYF
. | . | TRBJ1-5 | TRBV20-1 | TGCAGTGCCGTCAAAGGGAATCAGCCCCAGCATTTT | CSAVKGNQPQHF
few | TRBD2 | TRBJ2-5 | TRBV11-2 | TGTGCCAGCAGCTTAGCGGGGAGGGCGGAGACCCAGTACTTC | CASSLAGRAETQYF
. | . | TRBJ2-1 | TRBV6-6 | TGTGCCAGCAGTTTGAGGGGTGAGCAGTTCTTC | CASSLRGEQFF
. | . | TRBJ2-1 | TRBV11-2 | TGTGCCAGCAGCGAGAACAATGAGCAGTTCTTC | CASSENNEQFF
few | . | TRBJ1-2 | TRBV12-3/TRBV12-4 | TGTGCCAGCAGGCGCACCTATAACTATGGCTACACCTTC | CASRRTYNYGYTF
few | . | TRBJ1-5 | TRBV30 | TGTGCCTGGAGTGGCGGAGGGAGCAATCAGCCCCAGCATTTT | CAWSGGGSNQPQHF
few | TRBD1 | TRBJ1-2 | TRBV5-1 | TGCGCCAGCAGCTTGGCGCAGGGGGACTATGGCTACACCTTC | CASSLAQGDYGYTF
few | TRBD1 | TRBJ1-2 | TRBV6-5 | TGTGCCAGCTGTAAAGAGACAGGGCTTGGCTACACCTTC | CASCKETGLGYTF
. | . | TRBJ2-4 | TRBV19 | TGTGCCAGTAGCCAGACAGGCGGAACCAAAAACATTCAGTACTTC | CASSQTGGTKNIQYF
. | TRBD2 | TRBJ2-4 | TRBV4-3 | TGCGCCAGCAGCCAAACCGGGACTAGCGGGAGTGGTGACATTCAGTACTTC | CASSQTGTSGSGDIQYF
. | TRBD2 | TRBJ2-3 | TRBV5-1 | TGCGCCAGCAGACCTCCGGGACTAGCGACAGATACGCAGTATTTT | CASRPPGLATDTQYF
. | . | TRBJ2-3 | TRBV5-1 | TGCGCCAGCACCAACCCTAGCACAGATACGCAGTATTTT | CASTNPSTDTQYF
many | . | TRBJ2-1 | TRBV14 | TGTGCCAGCAGTCAAGCGCTAGAAAGCAATGAGCAGTTCTTC | CASSQALESNEQFF
few | . | TRBJ2-4 | TRBV5-1 | TGCGCCAGCAGCTTGGAGGCAGGGCTAAGCATTCAGTACTTC | CASSLEAGLSIQYF
. | . | TRBJ2-4 | TRBV4-1 | TGCGCCAGCAGCAACGACCCCATCCTCGCCAAAAACATTCAGTACTTC | CASSNDPILAKNIQYF
few | TRBD1 | TRBJ1-4 | TRBV6-5 | TGTGCCAGCAGGGGAACCCAGGGGGGTAAACTGTTTTTT | CASRGTQGGKLFF
. | TRBD2 | TRBJ2-7 | TRBV20-1 | TGCAGTTCGAAACTAGCGGGAGGGACCTACGAGCAGTACTTC | CSSKLAGGTYEQYF
. | TRBD1 | TRBJ1-1 | TRBV5-6 | TGTGCCAGCAGCGTGATTGACAGGGGGTATTCCGAAGCTTTCTTT | CASSVIDRGYSEAFF
. | . | TRBJ2-2 | TRBV7-3 | TGTGCCAGCAGCTTAACCGCGGCAGGGCCGAACACCGGGGAGCTGTTTTTT | CASSLTAAGPNTGELFF
many | TRBD1 | TRBJ1-2 | TRBV29-1 | TGCAGCACCTGGACAGGGGACTACACCTTC | CSTWTGDYTF